This TCR beta chain came from a study of tumor and adjacent non-tumor tissue in lung cancer. Study-wide context: The patients, 10 to 11 men and 4 to 6 women, were about 30 to 85 with stage I to III disease. Study outcomes and limitations: Significantly higher TCR diversity was found in tumor than normal lung.

Remarks on this clonotype: Its target is not known. The junction departs from the called germline gene at one end, perhaps through a read error.

CDR3 length: 16 residues. Per germline, CDR1 MNHNS and CDR2 SASEGT. A modified ARM-PCR protocol with three rounds of nested PCR amplified TCRbeta. TCRdb analysed the multiplex PCR reads with MiXCR anew, one entry per CDR3 protein. Of 70,000 to 90,000 distinct CDR3 sequences in the sample, roughly 80% were seen once. No cell sorting was done before RNA was extracted from the tissue. The chain couples TRBV6-1 to TRBJ1-3; D remains ambiguous. This receptor was identified in a woman in her 50s with non-small cell lung cancer. Sequenced: lung tumor tissue. CDR3 DNA: TGTGTCAGCAGTGGGATCAGGTTAAACTCTCGAAACACCATATATTTT. This sequence encodes CVSSGIRLNSRNTIYF.